This entry describes one TCR beta chain. The junction does not match germline at one end; this may be a read error. The sample originates from a study of control samples from healthy donors and cancer patients. The CDR3 is made up of 13 amino acids. The germline V gene has CDR1 KGHSH and CDR2 LQKENI. Sequenced by immunoSEQ multiplex PCR; TCRdb stores in-frame clones only, minus some. The sample includes some 120,000 clones, around nine tenths of them seen just once. The sample was blood. The TCR was taken from a man aged 25 to 45 in good health. J is TRBJ2-5 and V is TRBV18, with TRBD1 matching 8 bases. CDR3 region: CASSPGGPRSRDF. CDR3 bases: TGTGCCAGCTCTCCAGGGGGCCCTCGAAGTCGGGACTTC. The full variable domain, with the rest looked up from reference TRBV18 and TRBJ2-5, is NAGVMQNPRHLVRRRGQEARLRCSPMKGHSHVYWYRQLPEEGLKFMVYLQKENIIDESGMPKERFSAEFPKEGPSILRIQQVVRGDSAAYFCASSPGGPRSRDFGPGTRLLVL.